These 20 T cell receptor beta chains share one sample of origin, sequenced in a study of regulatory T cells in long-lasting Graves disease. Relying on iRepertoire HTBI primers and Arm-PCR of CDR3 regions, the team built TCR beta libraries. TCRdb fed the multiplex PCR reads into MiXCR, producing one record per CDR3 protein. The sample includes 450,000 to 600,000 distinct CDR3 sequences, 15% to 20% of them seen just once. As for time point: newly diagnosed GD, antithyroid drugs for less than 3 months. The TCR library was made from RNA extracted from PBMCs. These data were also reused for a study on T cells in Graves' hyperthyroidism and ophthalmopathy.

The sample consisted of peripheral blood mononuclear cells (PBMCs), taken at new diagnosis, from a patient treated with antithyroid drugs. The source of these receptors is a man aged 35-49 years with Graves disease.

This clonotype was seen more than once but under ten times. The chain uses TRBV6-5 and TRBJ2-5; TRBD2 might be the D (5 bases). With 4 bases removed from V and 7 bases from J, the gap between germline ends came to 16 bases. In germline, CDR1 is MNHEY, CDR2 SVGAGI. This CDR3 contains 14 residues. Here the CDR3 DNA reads TGTGCCAGCAGTTCCGTCGGGGTTTGGGGGACCCAGTACTTC. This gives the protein CASSSVGVWGTQYF.

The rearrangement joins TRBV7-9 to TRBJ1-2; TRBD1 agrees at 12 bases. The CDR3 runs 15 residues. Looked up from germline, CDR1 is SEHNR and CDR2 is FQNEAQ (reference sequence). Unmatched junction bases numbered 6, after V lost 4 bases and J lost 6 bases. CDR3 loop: CASSSWDRGQDGYTF. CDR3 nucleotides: TGTGCCAGCAGCTCCTGGGACAGGGGGCAAGATGGCTACACCTTC.

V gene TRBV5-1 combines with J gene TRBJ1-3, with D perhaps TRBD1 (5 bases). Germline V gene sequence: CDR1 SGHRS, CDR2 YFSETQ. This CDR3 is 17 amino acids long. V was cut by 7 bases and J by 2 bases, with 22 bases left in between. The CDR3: CASSSGTSGSAGNTIYF. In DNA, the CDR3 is TGCGCCAGCTCAAGCGGGACGTCGGGGAGTGCTGGAAACACCATATATTTT.

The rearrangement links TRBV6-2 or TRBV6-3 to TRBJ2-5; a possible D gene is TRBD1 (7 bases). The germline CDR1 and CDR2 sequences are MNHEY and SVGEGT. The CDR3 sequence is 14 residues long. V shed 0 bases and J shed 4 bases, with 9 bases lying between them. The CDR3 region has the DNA TGTGCCAGCAGTTACTCGCAGGGGGGAGAGACCCAGTACTTC. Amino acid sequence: CASSYSQGGETQYF.

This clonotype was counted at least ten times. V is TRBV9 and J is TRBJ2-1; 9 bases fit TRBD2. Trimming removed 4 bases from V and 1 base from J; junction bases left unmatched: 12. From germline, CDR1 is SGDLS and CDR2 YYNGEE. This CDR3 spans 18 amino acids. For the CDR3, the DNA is TGTGCCAGCAGCCGCGGGGCGGGAGGGCCTTGGTCCTACAATGAGCAGTTCTTC. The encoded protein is CASSRGAGGPWSYNEQFF. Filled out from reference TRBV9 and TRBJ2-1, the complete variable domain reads DSGVTQTPKHLITATGQRVTLRCSPRSGDLSVYWYQQSLDQGLQFLIQYYNGEERAKGNILERFSAQQFPDLHSELNLSSLELGDSALYFCASSRGAGGPWSYNEQFFGPGTRLTVL.

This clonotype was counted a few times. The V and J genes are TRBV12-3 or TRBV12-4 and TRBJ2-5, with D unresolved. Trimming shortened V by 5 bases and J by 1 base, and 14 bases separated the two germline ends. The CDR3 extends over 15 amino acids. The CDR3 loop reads CASSPHGASQETQYF. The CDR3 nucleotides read TGTGCCAGCAGTCCACACGGAGCGAGCCAAGAGACCCAGTACTTC.

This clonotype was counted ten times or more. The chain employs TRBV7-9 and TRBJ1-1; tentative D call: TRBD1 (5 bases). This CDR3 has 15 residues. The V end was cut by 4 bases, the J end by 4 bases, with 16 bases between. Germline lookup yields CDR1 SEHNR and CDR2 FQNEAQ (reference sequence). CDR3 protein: CASSSRRKGPTEAFF. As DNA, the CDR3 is TGTGCCAGCAGCTCTCGCAGGAAGGGGCCCACTGAAGCTTTCTTT.

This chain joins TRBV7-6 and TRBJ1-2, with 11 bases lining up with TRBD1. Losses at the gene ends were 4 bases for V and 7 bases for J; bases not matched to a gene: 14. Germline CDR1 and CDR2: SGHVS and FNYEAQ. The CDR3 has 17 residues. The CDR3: CASSSDRGPSSFSGYTF. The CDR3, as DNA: TGTGCCAGCAGCTCGGACAGGGGGCCTTCTTCATTTAGTGGCTACACCTTC.

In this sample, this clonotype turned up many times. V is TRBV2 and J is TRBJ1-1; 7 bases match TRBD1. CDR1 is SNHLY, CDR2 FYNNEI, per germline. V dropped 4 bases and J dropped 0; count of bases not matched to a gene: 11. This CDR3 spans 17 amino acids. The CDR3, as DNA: TGTGCCAGCAGTGGGGCTTGGACAGGTACGATGAACACTGAAGCTTTCTTT. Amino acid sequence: CASSGAWTGTMNTEAFF.

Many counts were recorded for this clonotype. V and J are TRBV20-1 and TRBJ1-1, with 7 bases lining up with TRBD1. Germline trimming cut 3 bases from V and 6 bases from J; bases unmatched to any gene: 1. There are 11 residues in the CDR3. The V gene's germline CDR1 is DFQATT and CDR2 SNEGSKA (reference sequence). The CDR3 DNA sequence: TGCAGTGCTAGGGGGACAGCTGAAGCTTTCTTT. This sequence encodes CSARGTAEAFF.

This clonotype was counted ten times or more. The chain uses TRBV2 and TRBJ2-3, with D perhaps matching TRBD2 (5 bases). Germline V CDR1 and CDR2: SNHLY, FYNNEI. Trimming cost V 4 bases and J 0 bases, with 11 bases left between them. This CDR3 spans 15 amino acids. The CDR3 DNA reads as TGTGCCAGCAGTGGGTCCCAGCGGAGCACAGATACGCAGTATTTT. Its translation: CASSGSQRSTDTQYF.

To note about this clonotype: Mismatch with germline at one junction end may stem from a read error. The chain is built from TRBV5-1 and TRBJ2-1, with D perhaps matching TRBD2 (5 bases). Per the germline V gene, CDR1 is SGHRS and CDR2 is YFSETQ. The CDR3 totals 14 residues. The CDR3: CASTSRVTGNGQFF. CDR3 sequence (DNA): TGCGCCAGCACCTCCCGGGTCACGGGGAATGGGCAGTTCTTC.

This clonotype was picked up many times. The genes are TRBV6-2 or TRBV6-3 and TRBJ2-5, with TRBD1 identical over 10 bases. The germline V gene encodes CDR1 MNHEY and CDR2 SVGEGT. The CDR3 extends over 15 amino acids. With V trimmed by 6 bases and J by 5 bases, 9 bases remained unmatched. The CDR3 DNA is TGTGCCAGCAGGACAGGGGGCGGAATGGGGGAGACCCAGTACTTC. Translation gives CASRTGGGMGETQYF.

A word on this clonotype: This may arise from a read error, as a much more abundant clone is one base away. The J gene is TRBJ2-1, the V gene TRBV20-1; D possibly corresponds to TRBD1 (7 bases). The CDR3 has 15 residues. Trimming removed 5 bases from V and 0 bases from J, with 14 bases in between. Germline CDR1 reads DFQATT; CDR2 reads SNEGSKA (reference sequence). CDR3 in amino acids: CSAGGDRGSYNEQFF. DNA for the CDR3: TGCAGTGCTGGAGGGGACAGAGGCTCCTACAATGAGCAGTTCTTC.

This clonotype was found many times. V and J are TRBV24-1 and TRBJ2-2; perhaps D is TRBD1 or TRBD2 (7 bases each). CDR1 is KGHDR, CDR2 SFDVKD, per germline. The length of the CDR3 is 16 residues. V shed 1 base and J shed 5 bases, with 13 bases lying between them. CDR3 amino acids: CATSDLGRGPTGELFF. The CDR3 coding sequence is TGTGCCACCAGTGATTTAGGGAGGGGGCCAACCGGGGAGCTGTTTTTT.

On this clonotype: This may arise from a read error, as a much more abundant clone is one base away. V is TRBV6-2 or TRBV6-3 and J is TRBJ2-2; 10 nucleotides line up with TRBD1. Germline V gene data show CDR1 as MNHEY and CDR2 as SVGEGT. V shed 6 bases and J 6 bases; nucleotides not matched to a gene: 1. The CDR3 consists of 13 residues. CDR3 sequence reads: CASRGTGAGELFF. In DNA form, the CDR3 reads TGTGCCAGCAGAGGGACAGGGGCCGGGGAGCTGTTTTTT.

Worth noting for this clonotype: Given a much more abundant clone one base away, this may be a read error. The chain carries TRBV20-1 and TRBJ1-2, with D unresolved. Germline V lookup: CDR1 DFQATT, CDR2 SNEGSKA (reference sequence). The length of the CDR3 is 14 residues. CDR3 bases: TGCAGTGCTAGTGGGGATTCCCATCGCTATGGCCACACCTTC. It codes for CSASGDSHRYGHTF.

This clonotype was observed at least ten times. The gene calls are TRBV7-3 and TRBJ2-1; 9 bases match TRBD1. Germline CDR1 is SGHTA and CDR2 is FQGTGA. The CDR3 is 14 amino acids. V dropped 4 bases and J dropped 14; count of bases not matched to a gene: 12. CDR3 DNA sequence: TGTGCCAGCAGCTCAACAGCCTGGGACAGGGTAGAGTTCTTC. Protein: CASSSTAWDRVEFF.

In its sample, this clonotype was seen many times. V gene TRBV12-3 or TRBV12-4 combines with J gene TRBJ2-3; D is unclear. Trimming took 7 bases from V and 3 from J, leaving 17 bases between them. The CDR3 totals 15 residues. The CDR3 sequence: CASTLGRLKTDTQYF. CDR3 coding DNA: TGTGCCAGCACTCTTGGCAGGTTAAAGACAGATACGCAGTATTTT.

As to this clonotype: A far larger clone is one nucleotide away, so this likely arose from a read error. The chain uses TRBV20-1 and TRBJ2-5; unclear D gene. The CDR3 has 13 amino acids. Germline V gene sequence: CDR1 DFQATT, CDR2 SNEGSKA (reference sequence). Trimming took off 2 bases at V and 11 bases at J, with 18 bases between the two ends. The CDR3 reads CSARYGISYVQYF. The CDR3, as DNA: TGCAGTGCTAGATATGGGATTTCGTACGTGCAGTACTTC.